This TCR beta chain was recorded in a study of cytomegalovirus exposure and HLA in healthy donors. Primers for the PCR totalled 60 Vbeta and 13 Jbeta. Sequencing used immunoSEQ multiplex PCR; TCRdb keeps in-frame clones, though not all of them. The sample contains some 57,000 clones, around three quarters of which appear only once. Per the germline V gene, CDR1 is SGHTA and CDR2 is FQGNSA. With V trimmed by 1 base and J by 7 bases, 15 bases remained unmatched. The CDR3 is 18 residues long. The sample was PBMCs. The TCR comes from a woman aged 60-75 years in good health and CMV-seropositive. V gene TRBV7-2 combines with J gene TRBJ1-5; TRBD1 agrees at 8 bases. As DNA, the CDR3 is TGTGCCAGCAGCTTAGGCGGTGCAGGGGGCGAGGAAGAACAGCCCCAGCATTTT. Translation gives CASSLGGAGGEEEQPQHF. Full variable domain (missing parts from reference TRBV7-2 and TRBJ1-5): GAGVSQSPSNKVTEKGKDVELRCDPISGHTALYWYRQSLGQGLEFLIYFQGNSAPDKSGLPSDRFSAERTGGSVSTLTIQRTQQEDSAVYLCASSLGGAGGEEEQPQHFGDGTRLSIL.